This TCR beta chain originates from a study of molecular identifiers for immune sequencing clone quantification. Trimming stripped 10 bases from V and 6 bases from J, with 14 bases between. Germline CDR1 and CDR2: SGHVS and FQNEAQ. CDR3 length: 12 amino acids. A single record per CDR3 protein comes from TCRdb applying MiXCR to the PCR reads. The sample yields 23,000 or so distinct CDR3 sequences, roughly 15% seen once. This clonotype appeared once. The chain combines TRBV7-8 with TRBJ2-3; a possible D gene is TRBD1 (5 bases). The TCR was taken from a human donor in good health. Some libraries in this study had Jurkat cell RNA spiked in. What was sequenced was naive CD8+ T cells from blood, with Jurkat cell RNA spiked in. The subset is: FACS-sorted CD8+CD4-CCR7+CD45RA+ naive T cells. CDR3 amino acids: CANRYTLDTQYF. CDR3 nucleotides: TGTGCCAACAGGTATACCCTGGATACGCAGTATTTT. Using reference TRBV7-8 and TRBJ2-3 for the parts outside the CDR3, the full variable domain is GAGVSQSPRYKVAKRGQDVALRCDPISGHVSLFWYQQALGQGPEFLTYFQNEAQLDKSGLPSDRFFAERPEGSVSTLKIQRTQQEDSAVYLCANRYTLDTQYFGPGTRLTVL.